A selection of T cell receptor beta chains follows, all from one sample in a study of shared clonotypes between healthy human individuals. Measured with immunoSEQ multiplex PCR; TCRdb has only the in-frame clones, and not every one. This table holds roughly 2.6 million clones, approximately 92% found once. What was sequenced was naive CD4+ T cells sorted from blood. These receptors were taken from a man younger than 35 in good health. Both conserved end residues are part of each CDR3. D genes are given only for firm matches. Some rows have no size entry. The others give once, few or many, or a class for an expanded clone.

v_gene: TRBV7-2; abundance: once; d_gene: -; j_gene: TRBJ1-5; CDR3aa: CASSPTNQPQHF; CDR3nt: TGTGCCAGCAGCCCAACAAATCAGCCCCAGCATTTT
v_gene: TRBV7-6; abundance: -; d_gene: -; j_gene: TRBJ2-3; CDR3aa: CASSLERDTQYF; CDR3nt: TGTGCCAGCAGCTTGGAGAGAGATACGCAGTATTTT
v_gene: TRBV30; abundance: -; d_gene: TRBD1; j_gene: TRBJ1-5; CDR3aa: CAWSGDSSNQPQHF; CDR3nt: TGTGCCTGGAGTGGGGACAGTAGCAATCAGCCCCAGCATTTT
v_gene: TRBV28; abundance: -; d_gene: -; j_gene: TRBJ1-4; CDR3aa: CASSAVTGVATNEKLFF; CDR3nt: TGTGCCAGCAGCGCAGTTACAGGCGTCGCAACTAATGAAAAACTGTTTTTT
v_gene: TRBV7-9; abundance: -; d_gene: TRBD1; j_gene: TRBJ1-2; CDR3aa: CASSFDGDSYGYTF; CDR3nt: TGTGCCAGCAGCTTTGACGGGGACAGCTATGGCTACACCTTC
v_gene: TRBV10-3; abundance: -; d_gene: -; j_gene: TRBJ1-6; CDR3aa: CAISDPGGDSPLHF; CDR3nt: TGTGCCATCAGTGACCCCGGGGGGGATTCCCCCCTCCACTTT
v_gene: TRBV5-5; abundance: -; d_gene: TRBD1; j_gene: TRBJ1-4; CDR3aa: CASSWDRGEKLFF; CDR3nt: TGTGCCAGCAGCTGGGACAGGGGTGAAAAACTGTTTTTT
v_gene: TRBV7-2; abundance: -; d_gene: TRBD2; j_gene: TRBJ2-1; CDR3aa: CASSLTSGNYNEQFF; CDR3nt: TGTGCCAGCAGCCTGACCAGCGGGAATTATAATGAGCAGTTCTTC
v_gene: TRBV20-1; abundance: -; d_gene: -; j_gene: TRBJ2-5; CDR3aa: CSARVLETQYF; CDR3nt: TGCAGTGCTAGAGTCTTAGAGACCCAGTACTTC
v_gene: TRBV5-8; abundance: -; d_gene: -; j_gene: TRBJ2-4; CDR3aa: CASSTLDYQLAKNIQYF; CDR3nt: TGTGCCAGCAGCACCCTGGACTACCAGCTAGCCAAAAACATTCAGTACTTC